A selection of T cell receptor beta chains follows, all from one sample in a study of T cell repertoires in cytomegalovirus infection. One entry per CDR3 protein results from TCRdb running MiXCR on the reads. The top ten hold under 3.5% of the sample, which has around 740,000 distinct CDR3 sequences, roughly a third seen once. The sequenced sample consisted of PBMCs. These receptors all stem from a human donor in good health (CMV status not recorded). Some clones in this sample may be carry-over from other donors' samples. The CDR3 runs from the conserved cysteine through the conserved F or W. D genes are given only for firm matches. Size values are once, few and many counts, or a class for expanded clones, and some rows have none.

CDR3 DNA: TGTGCCTGGAGTGTAGGGGACACACCCTATGATGAGCAGTTCTTC
CDR3 protein: CAWSVGDTPYDEQFF
J gene: TRBJ2-1
D gene: -
clone size: -
V gene: TRBV30

CDR3 DNA: TGTGCCAGCGGGGGACGGAGCGGGAGCGAGCAGTACTTC
CDR3 protein: CASGGRSGSEQYF
J gene: TRBJ2-7
D gene: TRBD2
clone size: -
V gene: TRBV2

CDR3 DNA: TGTGCCATCAGTGAGACAGCCATGAACACTGAAGCTTTCTTT
CDR3 protein: CAISETAMNTEAFF
J gene: TRBJ1-1
D gene: -
clone size: -
V gene: TRBV10-3

CDR3 DNA: TGTGCCAGCAGTGACGATGGCGAAAAGGGTGAGCAGTTCTTC
CDR3 protein: CASSDDGEKGEQFF
J gene: TRBJ2-1
D gene: -
clone size: few
V gene: TRBV6-4

CDR3 DNA: TGTGCCAGCAGCCCCGACTGGACCCAGTACTTC
CDR3 protein: CASSPDWTQYF
J gene: TRBJ2-5
D gene: -
clone size: -
V gene: TRBV7-9

CDR3 DNA: TGCGCCAGCAGCCCGGCTCCTACTAGCGGGAGCTCTTACAATGAGCAGTTCTTC
CDR3 protein: CASSPAPTSGSSYNEQFF
J gene: TRBJ2-1
D gene: TRBD2
clone size: -
V gene: TRBV5-1

CDR3 DNA: TGTGCCAGCAGCTTTCCAACAGGGGGCCAGAGAGAGACCCAGTACTTC
CDR3 protein: CASSFPTGGQRETQYF
J gene: TRBJ2-5
D gene: TRBD1
clone size: -
V gene: TRBV7-2

CDR3 DNA: TGTGCCACCAGTGCGTCAGGGGGGGCTGAAGCTTTCTTT
CDR3 protein: CATSASGGAEAFF
J gene: TRBJ1-1
D gene: TRBD1
clone size: -
V gene: TRBV24-1

CDR3 DNA: TGTGCCAGCAGTTATCCAACCAGGGGCGCTGAAGCTTTCTTT
CDR3 protein: CASSYPTRGAEAFF
J gene: TRBJ1-1
D gene: -
clone size: -
V gene: TRBV28

CDR3 DNA: TGTGCCAGCAGTCATGCGGTGGGAGTGAACACTGAAGCTTTCTTT
CDR3 protein: CASSHAVGVNTEAFF
J gene: TRBJ1-1
D gene: -
clone size: -
V gene: TRBV6-2/TRBV6-3

CDR3 DNA: TGTGCCATCAGTCGGACAGGTACGAAAGAGACCCAGTACTTC
CDR3 protein: CAISRTGTKETQYF
J gene: TRBJ2-5
D gene: TRBD1
clone size: -
V gene: TRBV10-3

CDR3 DNA: TGTGCCAGTCAAGGGGGGAATCCAGCACCCCTCCACTTT
CDR3 protein: CASQGGNPAPLHF
J gene: TRBJ1-6
D gene: -
clone size: many
V gene: TRBV7-2

CDR3 DNA: TGTGCCAGCAGCTTAGGGGTCCATTTGTCCCAGTACTTC
CDR3 protein: CASSLGVHLSQYF
J gene: TRBJ2-5
D gene: -
clone size: -
V gene: TRBV11-2

CDR3 DNA: TGTGCCAGTAGTATAGTTTTCAGTAAAGCCAAAAACATTCAGTACTTC
CDR3 protein: CASSIVFSKAKNIQYF
J gene: TRBJ2-4
D gene: -
clone size: -
V gene: TRBV19

CDR3 DNA: TGCAGAGCTCAGGGGGCGAGCTCCTATAATTCACCCCTCCACTTT
CDR3 protein: CRAQGASSYNSPLHF
J gene: TRBJ1-6
D gene: TRBD1
clone size: -
V gene: TRBV20-1

CDR3 DNA: TGTGCCAGCAGCTTAGTAAGGGTGGGTTCCTACAATGAGCAGTTCTTC
CDR3 protein: CASSLVRVGSYNEQFF
J gene: TRBJ2-1
D gene: -
clone size: -
V gene: TRBV7-6

CDR3 DNA: TGTGCCAGCAGCTTAGGTGGGGACAGGGGGAATGGCTACACCTTC
CDR3 protein: CASSLGGDRGNGYTF
J gene: TRBJ1-2
D gene: TRBD1
clone size: -
V gene: TRBV11-2

CDR3 DNA: TGTGCCAGCAGTGACTCCGCCCGGCGGACACCCTCTGGAAACACCATATATTTT
CDR3 protein: CASSDSARRTPSGNTIYF
J gene: TRBJ1-3
D gene: -
clone size: -
V gene: TRBV6-4

CDR3 DNA: TGTGCCAGCTCCCTAAACAGGATTAGAACCACAGATACGCAGTATTTT
CDR3 protein: CASSLNRIRTTDTQYF
J gene: TRBJ2-3
D gene: -
clone size: -
V gene: TRBV28

CDR3 DNA: TGTGCCAGCGGGACGGGAGTGTCCTACAATGAGCAGTTCTTC
CDR3 protein: CASGTGVSYNEQFF
J gene: TRBJ2-1
D gene: -
clone size: few
V gene: TRBV7-2

CDR3 DNA: TGTGCCAGTAGTGCCCTCGGGACTAGCGGGAGCGAGCAGTACTTC
CDR3 protein: CASSALGTSGSEQYF
J gene: TRBJ2-7
D gene: TRBD2
clone size: -
V gene: TRBV19

CDR3 DNA: TGTGCCAGCAGTTCTGGGCTTTCCACTGAAGCTTTCTTT
CDR3 protein: CASSSGLSTEAFF
J gene: TRBJ1-1
D gene: -
clone size: -
V gene: TRBV2

CDR3 DNA: TGTGCCAGTAGTATTATTGGTCAGGGTAATCAGCCCCAGCATTTT
CDR3 protein: CASSIIGQGNQPQHF
J gene: TRBJ1-5
D gene: -
clone size: -
V gene: TRBV19

CDR3 DNA: TGTGCCAGTAGTATGGACAGGGGACGGGCCCAGTACTTC
CDR3 protein: CASSMDRGRAQYF
J gene: TRBJ2-5
D gene: TRBD1
clone size: few
V gene: TRBV19